Shown below are 11 T cell receptor beta chains from a single sample sequenced in a study of T cell responses to AZD1222 COVID-19 vaccine. Sequencing used immunoSEQ multiplex PCR; TCRdb keeps in-frame clones, though not all of them. Of 30,000 to 35,000 clones listed, under 90% were seen once; the top ten hold approximately 9.9%. This specimen consisted of peripheral blood, obtained 28 days after the second AZD1222 dose. These TCRs come from an adult who received the AZD1222 COVID-19 vaccine.

This clone was seen only a few times. The chain recombines TRBV2 with TRBJ2-1, with 8 bases identical to TRBD2. Trimming at V came to 4 bases and at J to 4 bases, leaving 3 bases not matched to a gene. CDR1 and CDR2 from the germline V gene are SNHLY and FYNNEI. The CDR3 runs to 14 residues. Here the CDR3 DNA reads TGTGCCAGCAGTGTGAAGCGGGAGTACAATGAGCAGTTCTTC. As protein: CASSVKREYNEQFF.

The rearrangement joins TRBV7-8 to TRBJ2-2; a possible D gene is TRBD1 (6 bases). CDR3 length: 15 residues. V gave up 8 bases and J gave up 4 bases, with 17 bases separating them. Germline V gene sequence: CDR1 SGHVS, CDR2 FQNEAQ. The CDR3 is CASHRDQLGTGELFF. The DNA for the CDR3 is TGTGCCAGCCACAGGGATCAGTTGGGCACCGGGGAGCTGTTTTTT.

The genes are TRBV7-8 and TRBJ1-6, with 7 positions matching TRBD1. V shed 5 bases, J shed 8 bases, and the junction held 6 bases outside the gene matches. The CDR3 runs 14 residues. Looked up from germline, CDR1 is SGHVS and CDR2 is FQNEAQ. The CDR3 DNA sequence: TGTGCCAGCAGCCCCAACAGGGGTCATTCACCCCTCCACTTT. Translation gives CASSPNRGHSPLHF.

This clone has more than one count but fewer than ten. The chain uses TRBV19 and TRBJ2-3, with 7 bases fitting TRBD2. The V and J ends lost 5 bases and 2 bases, in that order; junction bases with no gene match: 4. The CDR3 has 14 residues. CDR1 is LNHDA and CDR2 is SQIVND in the germline V gene (reference sequence). CDR3 sequence: CASSPREATDTQYF. CDR3 nucleotides: TGTGCCAGTAGTCCCCGGGAGGCCACAGATACGCAGTATTTT.

In its sample, this clone was seen a few times. This chain links TRBV5-1 with TRBJ1-1; unclear D gene. Deletions cut 3 bases from V and 5 bases from J, with 17 bases between. The germline V gene has CDR1 SGHRS and CDR2 YFSETQ. The CDR3 has 15 amino acids. The CDR3 protein is CASSSSGPARTEAFF. The CDR3 nucleotides are TGCGCCAGCAGCTCGTCCGGACCCGCGCGGACTGAAGCTTTCTTT.

The genes are TRBV5-5 and TRBJ1-2; no clear D gene. With 2 bases removed from V and 8 bases from J, the gap between germline ends came to 19 bases. CDR3 size: 15 residues. Germline CDR1 reads SGHKS; CDR2 reads YYEKEE (reference sequence). The CDR3 nucleotides are TGTGCCAGCAGCTTCGGTCCGCGTGAGGCGGGAGGCTACACCTTC. As protein: CASSFGPREAGGYTF. The full variable domain, with the rest looked up from reference TRBV5-5 and TRBJ1-2, is DAGVTQSPTHLIKTRGQQVTLRCSPISGHKSVSWYQQVLGQGPQFIFQYYEKEERGRGNFPDRFSARQFPNYSSELNVNALLLGDSALYLCASSFGPREAGGYTFGSGTRLTVV.

This chain uses TRBV19 with TRBJ1-1; D is possibly TRBD1 (5 bases). The germline CDR1 and CDR2 sequences are LNHDA and SQIVND (reference sequence). V lost 2 bases, J lost 0 bases, and 10 bases lay in between. This CDR3 region has 15 residues. The CDR3 sequence: CASSIRGVMNTEAFF. For the CDR3, the DNA is TGTGCCAGTAGTATACGGGGCGTTATGAACACTGAAGCTTTCTTT.

The CDR3 spells CASSQPGTIRYEQYF. Written as DNA, the CDR3 is TGTGCCAGCAGCCAACCCGGGACAATAAGGTACGAGCAGTACTTC. The chain links TRBV5-4 to TRBJ2-7; possibly TRBD1 for D (6 bases). This CDR3 spans 15 amino acids. Germline CDR1 and CDR2: SGHNT and YYREEE (reference sequence). Trimming removed 4 bases from V and 4 bases from J, with 18 bases in between.

The chain combines TRBV5-1 with TRBJ2-6; D unclear. Germline CDR1 reads SGHRS; CDR2 reads YFSETQ. Deletions cut 4 bases from V and 0 bases from J, with 20 bases between. This CDR3 is built from 19 residues. The CDR3 loop reads CASSLTPGWMTSGANVLTF. The CDR3 nucleotides are TGCGCCAGCAGCCTGACCCCGGGCTGGATGACCTCTGGGGCCAACGTCCTGACTTTC.

This clone was recorded only once. The V call is TRBV5-1, the J call TRBJ1-2; D gene unclear. The CDR3 is made up of 14 amino acids. The germline V and J ends were trimmed by 4 bases and 6 bases, with 16 bases remaining between them. Germline CDR1 is SGHRS and CDR2 is YFSETQ. The CDR3 region has the DNA TGCGCCAGCAGCATAGGAGACGGTTCCAATGGCTACACCTTC. Translation gives CASSIGDGSNGYTF.

This CDR3 is CASSDRSRQYF. DNA for the CDR3: TGTGCCAGCAGTGACCGGTCCAGACAGTATTTT. This chain links TRBV6-1 with TRBJ2-3; D uncertain. Trimming shortened V by 3 bases and J by 12 bases, and 10 bases separated the two germline ends. There are 11 residues in the CDR3. From germline, CDR1 is MNHNS and CDR2 SASEGT.